This T cell receptor beta chain was captured in a study of blood T cell repertoires in COVID-19 (dated by TCRdb to the early 2020s). In terms of the full investigation: Samples from collaborators originated in the United States, Italy and Spain and spanned both the acute and convalescent phases of COVID-19. The prospective study material was composed of cDNA or gDNA derived from T cells, B-cell-depleted T cells, or PBMCs. Subjects who had been exposed to COVID-19, were actively infected with it, or had recovered from it provided the deeply sampled blood TCRbeta repertoires that made up the dataset. A freely available public database, intended as a resource for researchers studying the immune response to SARS-CoV-2, is where the repertoires were released. Samples were obtained from the ongoing ImmuneRACE study (first 160 participants) and from roughly 1,300 subjects provided by 6 global collaborators. Nearly every sample came with metadata listing a de-identified subject ID, COVID-19 status, age in years and sex. HLA class I and class II types, where available, came from metadata supplied by the sample provider rather than from assay-based typing.

CDR1 and CDR2 are read off the germline V gene as SGHTA and FQGNSA. The V end loses 1 base and the J end loses 2 bases, and a stretch of 12 bases separates them. The CDR3 holds 15 amino acids from the cysteine to the phenylalanine. Only the CDR3 part of the read is kept: 45 bases, read in frame from the first base. TCRbeta CDR3 regions were amplified from genomic DNA using the immunoSEQ Assay, a bias-controlled multiplex PCR. In the source study's methods: The number of nucleated cells in each sample was estimated from the amplification of reference gene primers within the assay. To quantify the absolute abundance of each unique TCRbeta CDR3 rearrangement, sequence reads were collapsed and filtered. For each sample, productive Simpson clonality was calculated as the square root of Simpson's diversity index across productive rearrangements. Not all clones reach the TCRdb copy of this immuneACCESS table, which keeps in-frame sequences only. Checked studies attribute under half of the gap to unresolved V genes and leave the rest unexplained. The V and J calls and the clone size are those of that table, but D and trimming were determined from the DNA. For this sample there are approximately 61,000 clones; more than 60% appear just once. The top ten hold about 5.5% of the sample.

This clone has more than one count but fewer than ten. No cognate antigen has been identified for it. No qualities accompany the bases; no much larger clone lies one base away. The collaborating institutions used their own protocols to collect whole blood in K2EDTA tubes. For TCRbeta analysis, collaborator samples were shipped as frozen whole blood, as isolated PBMCs, or as DNA extracted from either sample type. Overall study results and their limits: The amount of clinical and demographic metadata varied by source and participant and was provided uncurated.

The sequenced sample consisted of peripheral blood. The chain employs TRBV7-2 and TRBJ2-7; the D gene cannot be resolved reliably. The TCR comes from a woman between 65 and 79 years old with acute or convalescent COVID-19. CDR3 reads: CASSLGQVPTYEQYF. At the DNA level, the sequence is TGTGCCAGCAGCTTAGGCCAGGTTCCCACCTACGAGCAGTACTTC.